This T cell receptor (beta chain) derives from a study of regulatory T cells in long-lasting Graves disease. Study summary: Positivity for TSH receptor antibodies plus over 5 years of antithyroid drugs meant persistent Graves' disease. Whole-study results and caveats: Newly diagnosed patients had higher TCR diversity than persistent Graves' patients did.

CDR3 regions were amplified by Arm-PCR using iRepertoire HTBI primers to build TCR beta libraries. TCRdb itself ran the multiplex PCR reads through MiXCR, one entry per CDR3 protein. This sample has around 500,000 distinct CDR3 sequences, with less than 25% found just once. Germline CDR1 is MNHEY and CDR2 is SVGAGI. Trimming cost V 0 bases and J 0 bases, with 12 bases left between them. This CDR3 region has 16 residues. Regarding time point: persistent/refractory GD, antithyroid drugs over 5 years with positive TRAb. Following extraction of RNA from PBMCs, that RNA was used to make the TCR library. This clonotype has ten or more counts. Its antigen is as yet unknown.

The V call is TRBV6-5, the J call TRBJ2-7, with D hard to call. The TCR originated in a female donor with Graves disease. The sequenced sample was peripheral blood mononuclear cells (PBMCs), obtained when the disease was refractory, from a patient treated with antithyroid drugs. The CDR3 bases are TGTGCCAGCAGTTACTCTGGCGGTATACCCTCCTACGAGCAGTACTTC. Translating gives CASSYSGGIPSYEQYF.